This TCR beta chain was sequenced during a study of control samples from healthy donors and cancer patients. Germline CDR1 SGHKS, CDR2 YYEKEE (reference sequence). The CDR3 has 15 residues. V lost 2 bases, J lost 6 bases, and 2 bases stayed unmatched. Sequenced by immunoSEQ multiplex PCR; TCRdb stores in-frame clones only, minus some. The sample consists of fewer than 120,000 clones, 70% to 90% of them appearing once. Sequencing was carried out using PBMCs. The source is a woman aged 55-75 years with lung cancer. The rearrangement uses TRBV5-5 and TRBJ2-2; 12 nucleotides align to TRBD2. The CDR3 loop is CASSFPSGGAGELFF. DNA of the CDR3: TGTGCCAGCAGCTTTCCTAGCGGGGGGGCCGGGGAGCTGTTTTTT.